The 27 T cell receptor beta chains below come from one sample, sequenced in a study of graft-versus-host responses after intestinal transplantation. Produced via immunoSEQ multiplex PCR; TCRdb's table is partial and in-frame only. This table has 8,900 or so clones, about 93% appearing once. This specimen was PBMCs, taken 11 days after intestinal transplantation. These receptors originate from a human patient who received an intestinal transplant, so some T cells may come from the graft donor.

The rearrangement joins TRBV7-3 to TRBJ2-7, with TRBD1 matching 7 bases. Germline lookup yields CDR1 SGHTA and CDR2 FQGTGA. The V gene end was trimmed by 3 bases and the J gene end by 2 bases; junction bases not matched to a gene: 4. CDR3 length equals 14 residues. The CDR3 is CASSFNRGPYEQYF. In DNA, the CDR3 is TGTGCCAGCAGCTTTAACAGGGGTCCCTACGAGCAGTACTTC.

V gene TRBV19 combines with J gene TRBJ2-7, with 7 nucleotides matching TRBD1. Trimming cost V 5 bases and J 4 bases; bases outside gene matches: 8. CDR3 length: 14 amino acids. In germline, CDR1 is LNHDA, CDR2 SQIVND (reference sequence). The CDR3, as DNA: TGTGCCAGTAGTTACGAGACAGGGCGTTACGAGCAGTACTTC. Translated: CASSYETGRYEQYF.

The chain uses TRBV6-5 and TRBJ1-6, with a possible D match to TRBD1 (6 bases). The CDR3 totals 15 residues. Trimming shortened V by 3 bases and J by 6 bases, and 12 bases separated the two germline ends. Looked up from germline, CDR1 is MNHEY and CDR2 is SVGAGI. Written as DNA, the CDR3 is TGTGCCAGCAGTTATACAGGGTCTGGTAATTCACCCCTCCACTTT. Translated: CASSYTGSGNSPLHF.

The gene calls are TRBV27 and TRBJ2-1; no clear D. Between the trimmed V and J ends, which lost 4 bases and 3 bases, there was a span of 10 bases. Germline CDR1 is MNHEY and CDR2 is SMNVEV (reference sequence). The CDR3 contains 14 residues. CDR3: CASSSETIYNEQFF. CDR3 coding DNA: TGTGCCAGCAGTTCTGAGACAATCTACAATGAGCAGTTCTTC.

The chain links TRBV6-4 to TRBJ2-7; D remains ambiguous. V was trimmed by 0 bases and J by 0 bases, leaving 3 bases between them. The CDR3 runs 13 residues. Germline-derived CDR1 and CDR2 are MRHNA and SNTAGT. This chain's CDR3 is CASSDSSSYEQYF. In DNA form, the CDR3 reads TGTGCCAGCAGTGACTCCAGCTCCTACGAGCAGTACTTC.

This clone was detected only a few times. The genes are TRBV6-5 and TRBJ1-3; 7 nucleotides line up with TRBD1. From germline, CDR1 is MNHEY and CDR2 SVGAGI. CDR3 length equals 13 residues. The V gene end was trimmed by 10 bases and the J gene end by 0 bases; junction bases not matched to a gene: 3. Here the CDR3 DNA reads TGTGCCACTCGGGACAGCTCTGGAAACACCATATATTTT. It is translated as CATRDSSGNTIYF.

J is TRBJ1-5 and V is TRBV12-5; D unresolved. This CDR3 is built from 20 residues. Germline lookup yields CDR1 LGHNT and CDR2 FRNRAP. V was cut by 5 bases and J by 0 bases, with 26 bases left in between. CDR3 sequence (DNA): TGTGCTAGTGGTCCCGGCGATGATTGGCGAAAGAGGGATAGCAATCAGCCCCAGCATTTT. It codes for CASGPGDDWRKRDSNQPQHF.

CDR3 protein: CASSSFYEQYF. CDR3 DNA: TGTGCCAGCAGTTCTTTCTACGAGCAGTACTTC. J is TRBJ2-7 and V is TRBV6-6; no firm D call. The CDR3 sequence is 11 residues long. With 4 bases removed from V and 3 bases from J, the gap between germline ends came to 4 bases. CDR1 MNHNY and CDR2 SVGAGI come from the germline V gene (reference sequence).

This sequence joins TRBV7-8 and TRBJ1-2; 8 bases match TRBD1. This CDR3 is built from 13 residues. The V segment lost 4 bases and the J segment 6 bases; nucleotides outside the gene matches: 4. Germline CDR1 reads SGHVS; CDR2 reads FQNEAQ. As DNA, the CDR3 is TGTGCCAGCAGCTCCCGACAGGGGCATGGCTACACCTTC. Amino acid sequence: CASSSRQGHGYTF. The full variable domain, in which reference TRBV7-8 and TRBJ1-2 provide the parts outside the CDR3, is GAGVSQSPRYKVAKRGQDVALRCDPISGHVSLFWYQQALGQGPEFLTYFQNEAQLDKSGLPSDRFFAERPEGSVSTLKIQRTQQEDSAVYLCASSSRQGHGYTFGSGTRLTVV.

The rearrangement uses TRBV7-8 and TRBJ2-7; 7 bases map to TRBD1. After removal of 5 bases from V and 3 bases from J, the junction contained 4 bases not matched to a gene. The germline gives CDR1 SGHVS, CDR2 FQNEAQ. The CDR3 is made up of 13 amino acids. The CDR3 sequence is CASSRDSLYEQYF. Here the CDR3 DNA reads TGTGCCAGCAGCCGGGACAGCCTCTACGAGCAGTACTTC.

The genes are TRBV6-5 and TRBJ1-2; the match to TRBD1 covers 11 bases. The V and J ends lost 4 bases and 9 bases, in that order; junction bases with no gene match: 13. The CDR3 spans 16 residues. Germline V lookup: CDR1 MNHEY, CDR2 SVGAGI. CDR3 sequence: CASSSFPGQGGVRYTF. The CDR3 DNA reads TGTGCCAGCAGTTCATTCCCGGGACAGGGGGGCGTACGCTACACCTTC.

The gene calls are TRBV19 and TRBJ1-1; no reliable D call. Germline assignment: CDR1 LNHDA and CDR2 SQIVND (reference sequence). CDR3 length equals 14 residues. Trimming pared 7 bases from V and 1 base from J, leaving 13 bases between. In nucleotides, the CDR3 is TGTGCCAGTACCCCCGGGTTAGGGAACACTGAAGCTTTCTTT. It is translated as CASTPGLGNTEAFF.

The chain is built from TRBV7-8 and TRBJ2-5, with 7 bases that match TRBD1. The CDR3 covers 16 residues. V was clipped by 5 bases and J by 5 bases; unmatched bases: 14. The V gene's germline CDR1 is SGHVS and CDR2 FQNEAQ. CDR3 coding DNA: TGTGCCAGCAGCACACAGGGGTCCAACGTCCCGGAGACCCAGTACTTC. Residues: CASSTQGSNVPETQYF.

The chain links TRBV6-1 to TRBJ2-5, with 10 bases fitting TRBD2. The CDR3 covers 15 residues. The V gene end was trimmed by 1 base and the J gene end by 7 bases; junction bases not matched to a gene: 6. Germline V gene data show CDR1 as MNHNS and CDR2 as SASEGT. DNA for the CDR3: TGTGCCAGCAGTGAAGTCCTAGCGGGGGAAGGGACCCAGTACTTC. Translation: CASSEVLAGEGTQYF.

The table lists this clone with a count of one. The V gene is TRBV19, the J gene TRBJ2-2, with D unclear. The ends were cut back, 5 bases at V and 8 bases at J, with 21 bases in the middle. Looked up from germline, CDR1 is LNHDA and CDR2 is SQIVND (reference sequence). The CDR3 totals 16 residues. The CDR3 sequence: CASSLDGDLFPGELFF. The CDR3, as DNA: TGTGCCAGTAGTCTCGACGGAGACCTTTTTCCGGGGGAGCTGTTTTTT.

V gene TRBV10-2 combines with J gene TRBJ2-7; TRBD2 aligns across 8 bases. The CDR3 loop spans 11 amino acids. V gave up 10 bases and J gave up 6 bases; unmatched junction bases: 5. CDR1 WSHSY and CDR2 SAAADI come from the germline V gene. The CDR3 nucleotides read TGCGCCATCGGGGGGGTGTTCGAGCAGTACTTC. Its translation is CAIGGVFEQYF.

The rearrangement uses TRBV28 and TRBJ1-1; D call uncertain. There are 16 residues in the CDR3. Looked up from germline, CDR1 is MDHEN and CDR2 is SYDVKM. V shed 5 bases and J shed 0 bases, with 16 bases lying between them. In DNA, the CDR3 is TGTGCCAGCAGTCTGAGCTCCAGGAAGATGAACACTGAAGCTTTCTTT. It translates to CASSLSSRKMNTEAFF.

V gene TRBV9 combines with J gene TRBJ2-7, with a possible D match to TRBD1 (6 bases). This CDR3 contains 17 residues. Germline loops: CDR1 SGDLS, CDR2 YYNGEE. The V end lost 4 bases, the J end lost 2 bases, and 22 bases lay between the germline ends. CDR3 in amino acids: CASSNYPQGSWTYEQYF. As DNA, the CDR3 is TGTGCCAGCAGCAATTATCCCCAGGGGTCATGGACCTACGAGCAGTACTTC.

This clone was picked up one time. The CDR3 DNA sequence: TGCGCCAGCAGCCAAGCATACTTGGGACTACACCAAGAGACCCAGTACTTC. Amino acids: CASSQAYLGLHQETQYF. The chain combines TRBV4-1 with TRBJ2-5, with 7 bases matching TRBD2. The germline gives CDR1 MGHRA, CDR2 YSYEKL. The V segment lost 1 base and the J segment 0 bases; nucleotides outside the gene matches: 8. The CDR3 is made up of 17 amino acids.

V is TRBV19 and J is TRBJ2-2; D perhaps matches TRBD1 (6 bases). Deletions cut 0 bases from V and 0 bases from J, with 8 bases between. Germline loops: CDR1 LNHDA, CDR2 SQIVND (reference sequence). This CDR3 has 16 residues. In DNA form, the CDR3 reads TGTGCCAGTAGTATAGATGGGGGCGCGAACACCGGGGAGCTGTTTTTT. It encodes CASSIDGGANTGELFF.

This sequence joins TRBV28 and TRBJ1-4; weak D call: TRBD1 (6 bases). CDR1 is MDHEN and CDR2 is SYDVKM in the germline V gene. CDR3 length: 12 amino acids. Trimming removed 2 bases at V and 8 bases at J, with 6 bases between. This chain's CDR3 is CASSLQGEKLFF. In DNA form, the CDR3 reads TGTGCCAGCAGTTTACAGGGGGAAAAACTGTTTTTT.

This chain joins TRBV4-2 and TRBJ2-7, with D possibly matching TRBD2 (6 bases). Germline-derived CDR1 and CDR2 are LGHNA and YNFKEQ. The CDR3 contains 16 residues. V was shortened by 6 bases and J by 2 bases, with 20 bases between the two germline ends. CDR3 sequence reads: CASSGYGTDGAYEQYV. For the CDR3, the DNA is TGTGCCAGCAGTGGGTACGGGACTGACGGGGCCTACGAGCAGTACGTC.

J is TRBJ1-6 and V is TRBV11-2, with 7 bases aligning to TRBD1. The V and J ends lost 1 base and 0 bases, in that order; junction bases with no gene match: 3. From germline, CDR1 is SGHAT and CDR2 FQNNGV. The CDR3 is made up of 17 amino acids. This CDR3 reads CASSLVGQSSYNSPLHF. The DNA of the CDR3 is TGTGCCAGCAGCTTAGTGGGACAGAGCTCCTATAATTCACCCCTCCACTTT.

The chain recombines TRBV4-2 with TRBJ2-1; 8 bases are shared with TRBD2. Trimming at V came to 2 bases and at J to 4 bases, leaving 10 bases not matched to a gene. The V gene's germline CDR1 is LGHNA and CDR2 YNFKEQ. This CDR3 region has 17 residues. The CDR3 here is CASSQPARTSRYNEQFF. The CDR3 DNA reads as TGTGCCAGCAGCCAACCGGCGAGGACTAGCAGGTACAATGAGCAGTTCTTC.

The chain links TRBV11-3 to TRBJ2-1, with 14 bases identical to TRBD2. The CDR3 extends over 20 amino acids. The V and J ends lost 2 bases and 1 base, in that order; junction bases with no gene match: 10. Germline-derived CDR1 and CDR2 are SGHNT and YENEEA. The chain's CDR3 is CASSLRDRGLAGDSYNEQFF. The CDR3 nucleotides are TGTGCCAGCAGCTTAAGGGACAGGGGACTAGCGGGAGATTCCTACAATGAGCAGTTCTTC.

CDR3 region: CASSNTGRTEAFF. The DNA of the CDR3 is TGTGCCAGCAGCAATACAGGGCGTACTGAAGCTTTCTTT. The gene calls are TRBV21-1 and TRBJ1-1; the table gives TRBD1 as D, unverified against the DNA. TRBV21-1 is reported as a pseudogene. This CDR3 contains 13 residues.

Concerning this clone itself: One end of the junction is discordant with germline, which a read error may explain. This sequence joins TRBV7-7 and TRBJ2-5, with TRBD2 matching 7 bases. The germline V gene has CDR1 SSHAT and CDR2 FNYEAQ (reference sequence). The CDR3 extends over 13 amino acids. The CDR3 region is CASSPGGQETQYF. The CDR3 DNA is TGTGCTAGCAGCCCGGGGGGACAAGAGACCCAGTACTTC.